This entry lists 8 T cell receptor beta chains sequenced from one sample in a study of T cells in Graves' hyperthyroidism and ophthalmopathy. RNA transcripts yielded amplified TCR beta CDR3 regions. During a first-round RT-PCR of the TCR CDR3, the HTBI primer set was used. TCRdb re-analysed the multiplex PCR reads in MiXCR, keeping a single row per CDR3 protein. The table has some 550,000 distinct CDR3 sequences, 15% to 20% seen once. What was sequenced was blood. These receptors were collected from a woman between 40 and 50 years old with Graves' ophthalmopathy.

This rearrangement joins TRBV7-8 to TRBJ2-3; a weak D match, TRBD1 (6 bases). Trimming removed 1 base at V and 9 bases at J, with 17 bases between. Germline V gives CDR1 SGHVS, CDR2 FQNEAQ. The CDR3 totals 15 residues. In DNA form, the CDR3 reads TGTGCCAGCAGCTTAGGTCTGACAGGCCGGCTCACGCAGTATTTT. Protein product: CASSLGLTGRLTQYF.

This clonotype occurred a few times. The J gene is TRBJ2-4, the V gene TRBV6-1, with 9 bases matching TRBD2. There are 14 residues in the CDR3. Losses at the gene ends were 11 bases for V and 7 bases for J; bases not matched to a gene: 12. The V gene's germline CDR1 is MNHNS and CDR2 SASEGT. The CDR3 DNA sequence: TGTGCCGCGTCACCGGGACTAGCATTGAACATTCAGTACTTC. Translating it yields CAASPGLALNIQYF.

The V and J genes are TRBV4-1 and TRBJ2-2; D gene uncertain. The CDR3 sequence is 21 residues long. V gave up 0 bases and J gave up 7 bases, with 30 bases separating them. The germline V gene has CDR1 MGHRA and CDR2 YSYEKL. The CDR3 loop reads CASSQDLIVMVGTTSGGELFF. DNA for the CDR3: TGCGCCAGCAGCCAAGATCTCATCGTAATGGTGGGAACGACGTCGGGCGGGGAGCTGTTTTTT.

In its sample, this clonotype was seen a few times. The chain uses TRBV10-3 and TRBJ2-7; D call uncertain. Germline assignment: CDR1 ENHRY and CDR2 SYGVKD. The ends were cut back, 4 bases at V and 7 bases at J, with 17 bases in the middle. The CDR3 length is 14 residues. The CDR3 region has the DNA TGTGCCATCAGTGCTCGCGAAGGTGAAAAAGAGCAGTACTTC. This codes for CAISAREGEKEQYF.

J is TRBJ2-2 and V is TRBV28; 7 nucleotides agree with TRBD1. Germline values: CDR1 MDHEN, CDR2 SYDVKM. The length of the CDR3 is 15 residues. Trimming took 4 bases from V and 6 from J; bases not matched to a gene: 8. This CDR3 reads CASSSTGLIPGELFF. For the CDR3, the DNA is TGTGCCAGCAGTTCGACAGGGTTGATTCCCGGGGAGCTGTTTTTT.

This clonotype was counted at least ten times. The CDR3 reads CASSQRQDPYEQYF. CDR3 DNA sequence: TGTGCCAGCAGCCAGCGACAGGACCCCTACGAGCAGTACTTC. V and J are TRBV7-9 and TRBJ2-7, with D perhaps matching TRBD1 (6 bases). The germline CDR1 and CDR2 sequences are SEHNR and FQNEAQ (reference sequence). Trimming stripped 5 bases from V and 2 bases from J, with 13 bases between. The CDR3 runs to 14 residues. The variable domain in full, with the rest retrieved from reference TRBV7-9 and TRBJ2-7, is DTGVSQNPRHKITKRGQNVTFRCDPISEHNRLYWYRQTLGQGPEFLTYFQNEAQLEKSRLLSDRFSAERPKGSFSTLEIQRTEQGDSAMYLCASSQRQDPYEQYFGPGTRLTVT.

This clonotype was seen only a few times. This sequence joins TRBV12-3 or TRBV12-4 and TRBJ1-5, with D perhaps TRBD1 (6 bases). Trimming removed 6 bases at V and 3 bases at J, with 12 bases between. The CDR3 consists of 14 residues. CDR3 DNA sequence: TGTGCCAGCAGCTATACAGGGCTCAATCAGCCCCAGCATTTT. It is translated as CASSYTGLNQPQHF.

This clonotype was recorded many times. The V gene is TRBV2, the J gene TRBJ2-1; 9 bases match TRBD2. Germline assignment: CDR1 SNHLY and CDR2 FYNNEI. CDR3 length: 15 amino acids. V lost 4 bases to trimming and J lost 1 base; unmatched junction nucleotides: 2. CDR3 protein: CASSGLAGSYNEQFF. CDR3 coding DNA: TGTGCCAGCAGTGGGCTAGCGGGATCCTACAATGAGCAGTTCTTC.